One sample yielded the 21 T cell receptor beta chains listed below, sequenced in a study of cytomegalovirus exposure and HLA in healthy donors. Primers included in the PCR were 60 Vbeta and 13 Jbeta primers. The repertoire was sequenced with immunoSEQ multiplex PCR; TCRdb's copy has only in-frame clones and lacks some. The sample lists 210,000 or so clones; approximately 79% were seen once. Sequencing was carried out using PBMCs. The receptors shown here come from a girl aged 2 to 10 in good health and CMV-seronegative.

The V gene is TRBV4-1, the J gene TRBJ2-7; D unclear. In germline, CDR1 is MGHRA, CDR2 YSYEKL. The CDR3 is made up of 13 amino acids. Trimming cost V 0 bases and J 1 base, with 4 bases left between them. The CDR3 protein is CASSQDSSYEQYF. CDR3 nucleotides: TGCGCCAGCAGCCAAGATAGTTCCTACGAGCAGTACTTC.

This clone was observed once. The rearrangement uses TRBV14 and TRBJ1-6; D uncertain. The CDR3 covers 14 residues. Deletions cut 1 base from V and 8 bases from J, with 9 bases between. Germline V CDR1 and CDR2: SGHDN, FVKESK. The DNA for the CDR3 is TGTGCCAGCAGCCAAGGAGGGTATTATTCACCCCTCCACTTT. Its translation: CASSQGGYYSPLHF.

This clone was found once. The chain carries TRBV10-3 and TRBJ1-1, with a tentative D call TRBD1 (5 bases). With 0 bases removed from V and 4 bases from J, the gap between germline ends came to 15 bases. The CDR3 has 16 residues. CDR1 is ENHRY, CDR2 SYGVKD, per germline. The CDR3 sequence is CAISESGGDLGTEAFF. CDR3 sequence (DNA): TGTGCCATCAGTGAGTCCGGAGGGGATCTGGGCACTGAAGCTTTCTTT.

This clone was counted between two and nine times. This chain joins TRBV11-2 and TRBJ2-7, with D possibly being TRBD2 (5 bases). Germline lookup yields CDR1 SGHAT and CDR2 FQNNGV. Deletions cut 2 bases from V and 3 bases from J, with 14 bases between. The CDR3 has 15 residues. The CDR3 DNA is TGTGCCAGCAGCTTACATGCCGGGGAGTACTACGAGCAGTACTTC. This translates into CASSLHAGEYYEQYF.

The J gene is TRBJ2-7, the V gene TRBV7-9; perhaps TRBD1 as D (5 bases). CDR3 length: 14 amino acids. Germline-derived CDR1 and CDR2 are SEHNR and FQNEAQ (reference sequence). Trimming stripped 1 base from V and 5 bases from J, with 12 bases between. DNA of the CDR3: TGTGCCAGCAGCTTAGTTGGACAAACGAACGAGCAGTACTTC. It translates to CASSLVGQTNEQYF.

This clone was seen only a few times. This sequence joins TRBV10-2 and TRBJ2-3, with TRBD2 matching over 10 bases. Germline assignment: CDR1 WSHSY and CDR2 SAAADI. J was trimmed by 5 bases and V by 9 bases; bases with no gene match: 11. CDR3 size: 15 residues. DNA for the CDR3: TGCGCCAGAGCCAGCGGGGGGGCACCTCAAGATACGCAGTATTTT. Residues: CARASGGAPQDTQYF.

The CDR3 reads CASSGQVYEQYF. The CDR3 nucleotides are TGTGCCAGCAGTGGTCAGGTCTACGAGCAGTACTTC. The chain has TRBV6-4 and TRBJ2-7; D not resolved. Germline loops: CDR1 MRHNA, CDR2 SNTAGT. The length of the CDR3 is 12 residues. The V end was cut by 4 bases, the J end by 3 bases, with 7 bases between.

J is TRBJ2-5 and V is TRBV6-5; D perhaps matches TRBD1 (5 bases). Germline V gene data show CDR1 as MNHEY and CDR2 as SVGAGI. Trimming took 2 bases from V and 0 from J, leaving 7 bases between them. CDR3 length equals 14 residues. As DNA, the CDR3 is TGTGCCAGCAGTTACGGGGCCTACCAAGAGACCCAGTACTTC. Protein product: CASSYGAYQETQYF.

The chain links TRBV11-2 to TRBJ2-5, with TRBD2 matching over 9 bases. V trimming: 5 bases; J trimming: 4 bases; junction bases outside the gene matches: 8. The CDR3 is 15 residues long. CDR1 and CDR2 (germline): SGHAT, FQNNGV. DNA for the CDR3: TGTGCCAGCAGCCAACCAGCGGGGGGAAGAGAGACCCAGTACTTC. This encodes CASSQPAGGRETQYF.

The rearrangement links TRBV6-6 to TRBJ2-5; 9 bases are a match to TRBD1. The ends lost 8 bases at V and 3 bases at J; junction bases unmatched: 10. Germline V CDR1 and CDR2: MNHNY, SVGAGI (reference sequence). The CDR3 runs 15 residues. The CDR3 nucleotides are TGTGCCAGCGAAAACAGGGGGCGGGGGAAAGAGACCCAGTACTTC. Translation: CASENRGRGKETQYF.

A single count supports this clone. The genes are TRBV5-1 and TRBJ1-1, with 7 nucleotides matching TRBD1. This CDR3 has 15 amino acids. The germline V gene has CDR1 SGHRS and CDR2 YFSETQ. V lost 0 bases and J lost 4; bases outside the gene matches: 6. CDR3 protein: CASSLVGQGGTEAFF. CDR3 DNA sequence: TGCGCCAGCAGCTTGGTCGGTCAGGGGGGCACTGAAGCTTTCTTT. Drawing the rest from reference TRBV5-1 and TRBJ1-1, the complete variable domain is KAGVTQTPRYLIKTRGQQVTLSCSPISGHRSVSWYQQTPGQGLQFLFEYFSETQRNKGNFPGRFSGRQFSNSRSEMNVSTLELGDSALYLCASSLVGQGGTEAFFGQGTRLTVV.

This chain connects TRBV4-2 to TRBJ2-7; tentatively, D is TRBD2 (5 bases). Trimming took 0 bases from V and 0 from J, leaving 12 bases between them. The CDR3 covers 16 residues. From germline, CDR1 is LGHNA and CDR2 YNFKEQ. The CDR3 loop reads CASSQEGSASSYEQYF. Written as DNA, the CDR3 is TGTGCCAGCAGCCAAGAGGGGAGCGCGTCCTCCTACGAGCAGTACTTC.

This clone was detected only a few times. The rearrangement joins TRBV7-9 to TRBJ2-5; 9 bases match TRBD1. The J call may not be correct, given that the DNA end is closer to TRBJ2-7. The CDR3 runs 15 residues. Looked up from germline, CDR1 is SEHNR and CDR2 is FQNEAQ (reference sequence). The chain's CDR3 is CASSSGTGSSYEQYF. CDR3 sequence (DNA): TGTGCCAGCAGCTCAGGGACAGGGAGCTCCTACGAGCAGTACTTC.

V and J are TRBV5-4 and TRBJ2-7; TRBD2 agrees at 16 bases. This CDR3 has 16 residues. From germline, CDR1 is SGHNT and CDR2 YYREEE (reference sequence). J gave up 4 bases and V 2 bases, and 3 bases lay outside the gene matches. The CDR3 nucleotides read TGTGCCAGCAGCTTCGGGACTAGCGGGGGGGTTTACGAGCAGTACTTC. It is translated as CASSFGTSGGVYEQYF.

The rearrangement uses TRBV4-1 and TRBJ1-2, with D maybe TRBD1 (6 bases). The CDR3 is 16 amino acids. Per the germline V gene, CDR1 is MGHRA and CDR2 is YSYEKL. Trimming cost V 0 bases and J 4 bases, with 15 bases left between them. The CDR3 loop reads CASSQDSGGAGYGYTF. CDR3 coding DNA: TGCGCCAGCAGCCAAGATTCTGGGGGGGCAGGCTATGGCTACACCTTC.

The V gene is TRBV14, the J gene TRBJ1-2; 9 bases align to TRBD1. CDR3 length equals 13 residues. The germline CDR1 and CDR2 sequences are SGHDN and FVKESK. V shed 1 base, J shed 12 bases, and the junction held 6 bases outside the gene matches. The CDR3 DNA reads as TGTGCCAGCAGCCAAGGCGGGACAGGGATCGACACCTTC. Its protein product is CASSQGGTGIDTF.

The chain recombines TRBV5-6 with TRBJ2-1, with 8 bases identical to TRBD2. The CDR3 extends over 15 amino acids. V lost 2 bases and J lost 2; bases outside the gene matches: 3. CDR1 is SGHDT, CDR2 YYEEEE, per germline. The CDR3 spells CASSFGGRTYNEQFF. CDR3 in DNA: TGTGCCAGCAGCTTCGGCGGGAGGACCTACAATGAGCAGTTCTTC.

This rearrangement joins TRBV29-1 to TRBJ1-2; perhaps TRBD1 as D (6 bases). The CDR3 length is 14 residues. The V end was cut by 5 bases, the J end by 5 bases, with 18 bases between. CDR1 and CDR2 from the germline V gene are SQVTM and ANQGSEA. This CDR3 reads CSVSPRQALYGYTF. CDR3 nucleotides: TGCAGCGTTTCGCCTAGACAGGCACTTTATGGCTACACCTTC.

This clone turned up a few times. The chain combines TRBV29-1 with TRBJ2-1; D ambiguous. Trimming pared 0 bases from V and 6 bases from J, leaving 12 bases between. CDR3 length: 14 amino acids. Germline CDR1 is SQVTM and CDR2 is ANQGSEA. CDR3 in DNA: TGCAGCGTTGAAGACGGTCAGGTCCTCAATGAGCAGTTCTTC. Protein: CSVEDGQVLNEQFF.

The rearrangement uses TRBV27 and TRBJ1-1; tentatively, D is TRBD1 (6 bases). V lost 5 bases and J 4 bases, leaving 14 bases between the germline ends. From germline, CDR1 is MNHEY and CDR2 SMNVEV (reference sequence). This CDR3 is built from 14 residues. DNA for the CDR3: TGTGCCAGCAGTATACAGGGAGGGATCACTGAAGCTTTCTTT. It translates to CASSIQGGITEAFF.

The chain recombines TRBV4-1 with TRBJ1-3; no clear D gene. Per the germline V gene, CDR1 is MGHRA and CDR2 is YSYEKL. The CDR3 totals 16 residues. Trimming took off 0 bases at V and 1 base at J, with 10 bases between the two ends. This CDR3 reads CASSQDKRVSGNTIYF. In DNA form, the CDR3 reads TGCGCCAGCAGCCAAGATAAAAGAGTTTCTGGAAACACCATATATTTT.